The T cell receptor (beta chain) under discussion was sequenced for a study of T-cell reconstitution after alpha-beta-depleted transplantation in children. This CDR3 spans 14 amino acids. Trimming pared 8 bases from V and 9 bases from J, leaving 20 bases between. Germline V CDR1 and CDR2: SGHTA, FQGNSA. During its preparation, the TCRbeta library received unique molecular identifiers. TCRdb reanalysed the PCR reads using MiXCR and keeps one entry per CDR3 protein. Of about 400,000 distinct CDR3 sequences in the sample, roughly 13% were seen once. Material: PBMCs, obtained from the stem cell graft. This chain joins TRBV7-2 and TRBJ1-5; D remains unclear. This TCR derives from a human donor who donated a stem cell graft to a child with Fanconi anemia. For the CDR3, the DNA is TGTGCCAGCTCCTTAGGGCCATCCCTTGTGCCCCAGCATTTT. Translation: CASSLGPSLVPQHF.